This TCR beta chain is from a study of blood T cell repertoires in COVID-19. Study in general: The United States, Italy and Spain provided the acute and convalescent COVID-19 samples. PBMCs, B-cell-depleted T cells, or T cells were the source of the cDNA or gDNA that made up the material.

In the original processing: Nucleated cell number was recorded as an estimate derived from reference gene primer amplification. TCRdb's copy holds only in-frame clones and misses some; the assay was immunoSEQ multiplex PCR. That table furnishes V, J and clone size, whereas the DNA furnished D and trimming. The table lists under 170,000 clones, 84% of them singletons. The CDR3 spans 15 residues. Germline CDR1 reads SGHRS; CDR2 reads YFSETQ. V shed 0 bases and J 3 bases; nucleotides not matched to a gene: 3. The source of this sequence is a man between 65 and 79 years old with acute or convalescent COVID-19. The chain is built from TRBV5-1 and TRBJ2-5; TRBD2 aligns across 9 bases. The sequencing sample was made of peripheral blood. CDR3 nucleotides: TGCGCCAGCAGCTTGGCGGCGGGGGGGAAAGAGACCCAGTACTTC. This gives the protein CASSLAAGGKETQYF.